This T cell receptor beta chain comes out of a study of blood T cell repertoires in COVID-19. This clone was detected once. The CDR3 length is 11 residues. Germline V CDR1 and CDR2: GTSNPN, SVGIG (reference sequence). The germline V and J ends were trimmed by 4 bases and 4 bases, with 7 bases remaining between them. This table comes from immunoSEQ multiplex PCR, and its TCRdb copy is limited to in-frame clones, with some not included. The sample has 97,000 or so clones, over 75% seen once. The chain couples TRBV30 to TRBJ1-2; the D is unclear. The sequencing sample was made of peripheral blood. This TCR derives from a man aged 50-60 years with acute or convalescent COVID-19. DNA of the CDR3: TGTGCCTGGACCCAGATCTATGGCTACACCTTC. This sequence encodes CAWTQIYGYTF.